This T cell receptor beta chain is drawn from a study of shared clonotypes between healthy human individuals. About the study: Used for every donor were three CD4 naive, three CD4 memory, two CD8 naive and one CD8 memory plate. Findings and limits, study-wide: Few donors limited the genetic and exposure-history diversity represented.

Looked up from germline, CDR1 is MGHRA and CDR2 is YSYEKL. The length of the CDR3 is 15 residues. The V gene lost 0 bases and the J gene lost 5 bases, with 10 bases spanning the gap. The donors were adults (healthy and HIV-negative) with no recent acute infections or vaccinations. Concerning this clone itself: Its cognate antigen is unknown.

This was a deep-level run. Measured with immunoSEQ multiplex PCR; TCRdb has only the in-frame clones, and not every one. The data show over 2 million clones, around 90% seen once. The material sequenced was naive CD4+ T cells from PBMCs. Regarding subset: CD45RA+ positively selected. This chain joins TRBV4-1 and TRBJ2-2, with D tentatively TRBD2 (6 bases). The sequence derives from a man younger than 35 in good health. Some clones in this sample may be carry-over from other donors' samples. CDR3 in amino acids: CASSQDGGRTGELFF. In DNA form, the CDR3 reads TGCGCCAGCAGCCAAGATGGGGGGAGGACCGGGGAGCTGTTTTTT.